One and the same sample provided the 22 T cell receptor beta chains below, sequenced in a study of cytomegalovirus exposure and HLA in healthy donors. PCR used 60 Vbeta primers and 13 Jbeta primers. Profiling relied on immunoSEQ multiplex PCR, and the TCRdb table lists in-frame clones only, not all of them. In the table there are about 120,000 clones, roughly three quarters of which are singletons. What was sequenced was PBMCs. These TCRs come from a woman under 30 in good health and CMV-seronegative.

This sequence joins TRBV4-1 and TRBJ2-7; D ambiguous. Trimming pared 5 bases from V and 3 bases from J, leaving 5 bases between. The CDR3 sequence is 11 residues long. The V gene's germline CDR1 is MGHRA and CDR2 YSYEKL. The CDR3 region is CASSDNYEQYF. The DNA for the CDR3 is TGCGCCAGCAGCGACAACTACGAGCAGTACTTC.

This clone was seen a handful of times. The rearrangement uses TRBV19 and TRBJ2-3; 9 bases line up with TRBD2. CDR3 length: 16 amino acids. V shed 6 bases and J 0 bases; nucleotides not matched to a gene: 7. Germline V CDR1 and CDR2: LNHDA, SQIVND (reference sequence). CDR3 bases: TGTGCCAGTAGATTGAGCGGGGGGACTAGCACAGATACGCAGTATTTT. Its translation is CASRLSGGTSTDTQYF. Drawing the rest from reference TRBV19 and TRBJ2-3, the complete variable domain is DGGITQSPKYLFRKEGQNVTLSCEQNLNHDAMYWYRQDPGQGLRLIYYSQIVNDFQKGDIAEGYSVSREKKESFPLTVTSAQKNPTAFYLCASRLSGGTSTDTQYFGPGTRLTVL.

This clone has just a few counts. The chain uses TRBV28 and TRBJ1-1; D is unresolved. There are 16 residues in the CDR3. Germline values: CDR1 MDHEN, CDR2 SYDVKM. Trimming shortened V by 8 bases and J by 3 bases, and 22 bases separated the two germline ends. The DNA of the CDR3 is TGTGCCAGCCAAGGGCGCGGGTTTGGAGAGGACACTGAAGCTTTCTTT. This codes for CASQGRGFGEDTEAFF.

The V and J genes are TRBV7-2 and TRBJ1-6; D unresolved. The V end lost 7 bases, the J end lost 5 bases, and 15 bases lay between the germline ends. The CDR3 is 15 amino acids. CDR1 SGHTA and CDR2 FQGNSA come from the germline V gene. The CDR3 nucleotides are TGTGCCAGCAACCCAGGAACCCACCATAATTCACCCCTCCACTTT. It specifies CASNPGTHHNSPLHF.

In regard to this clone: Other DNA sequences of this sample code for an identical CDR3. Here the CDR3 reads CSVGGQNTEAFF. Written as DNA, the CDR3 is TGCAGCGTTGGGGGGCAGAACACTGAAGCTTTCTTT. The chain combines TRBV29-1 with TRBJ1-1, with a tentative D call TRBD1 (6 bases). Trimming left V 4 bases short and J 1 base short, with 7 bases between. The CDR3 is made up of 12 amino acids. Germline V gene sequence: CDR1 SQVTM, CDR2 ANQGSEA.

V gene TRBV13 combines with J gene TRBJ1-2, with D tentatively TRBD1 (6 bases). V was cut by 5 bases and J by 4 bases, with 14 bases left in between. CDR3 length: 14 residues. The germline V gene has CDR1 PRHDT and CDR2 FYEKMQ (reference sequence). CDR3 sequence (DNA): TGTGCCAGCAGCGGGGGGGGCGAACCCTATGGCTACACCTTC. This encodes CASSGGGEPYGYTF. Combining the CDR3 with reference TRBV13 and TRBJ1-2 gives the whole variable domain AAGVIQSPRHLIKEKRETATLKCYPIPRHDTVYWYQQGPGQDPQFLISFYEKMQSDKGSIPDRFSAQQFSDYHSELNMSSLELGDSALYFCASSGGGEPYGYTFGSGTRLTVV.

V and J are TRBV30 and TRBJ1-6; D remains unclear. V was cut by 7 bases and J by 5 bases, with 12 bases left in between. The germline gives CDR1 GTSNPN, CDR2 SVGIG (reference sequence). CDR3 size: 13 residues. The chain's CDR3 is CAFLGGDNSPLHF. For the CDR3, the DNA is TGTGCCTTTTTGGGCGGGGATAATTCACCCCTCCACTTT.

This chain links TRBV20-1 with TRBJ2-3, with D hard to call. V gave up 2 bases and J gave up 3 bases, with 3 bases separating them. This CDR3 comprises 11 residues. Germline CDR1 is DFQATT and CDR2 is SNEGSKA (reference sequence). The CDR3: CSARLTDTQYF. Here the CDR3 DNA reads TGCAGTGCTAGACTGACAGATACGCAGTATTTT.

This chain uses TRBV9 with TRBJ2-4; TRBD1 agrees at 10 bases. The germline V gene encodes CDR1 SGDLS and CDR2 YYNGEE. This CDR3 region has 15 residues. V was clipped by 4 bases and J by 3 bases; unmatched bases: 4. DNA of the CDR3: TGTGCCAGCAGCTCGACAGGGGGCGGCAAAAACATTCAGTACTTC. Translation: CASSSTGGGKNIQYF.

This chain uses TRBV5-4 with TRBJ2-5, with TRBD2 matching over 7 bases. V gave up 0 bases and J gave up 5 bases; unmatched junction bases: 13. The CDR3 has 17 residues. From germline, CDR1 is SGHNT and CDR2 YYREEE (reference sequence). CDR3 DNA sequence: TGTGCCAGCAGCTTGGTCCTAGCGGCCCCCGGAATGGAGACCCAGTACTTC. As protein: CASSLVLAAPGMETQYF. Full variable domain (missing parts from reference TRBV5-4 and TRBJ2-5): ETGVTQSPTHLIKTRGQQVTLRCSSQSGHNTVSWYQQALGQGPQFIFQYYREEENGRGNFPPRFSGLQFPNYSSELNVNALELDDSALYLCASSLVLAAPGMETQYFGPGTRLLVL.

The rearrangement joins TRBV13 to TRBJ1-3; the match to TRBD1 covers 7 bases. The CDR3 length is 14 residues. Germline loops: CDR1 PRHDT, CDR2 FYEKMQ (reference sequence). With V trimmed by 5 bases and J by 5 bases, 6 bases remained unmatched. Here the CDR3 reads CASSQGTARNTIYF. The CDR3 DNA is TGTGCCAGCAGCCAGGGGACAGCCAGAAACACCATATATTTT.

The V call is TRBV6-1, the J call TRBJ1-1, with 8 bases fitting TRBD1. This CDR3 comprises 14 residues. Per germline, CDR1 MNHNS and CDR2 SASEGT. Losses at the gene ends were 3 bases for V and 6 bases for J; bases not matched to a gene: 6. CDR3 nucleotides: TGTGCCAGCAGTGAGACAGGGGCTCTGGCTGAAGCTTTCTTT. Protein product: CASSETGALAEAFF.

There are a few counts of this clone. The CDR3 bases are TGCGCCAGCAGCCAAGATGGGGGGAGGGATGAGCAGTTCTTC. Protein sequence: CASSQDGGRDEQFF. J is TRBJ2-1 and V is TRBV4-1; TRBD2 aligns across 7 bases. CDR1 is MGHRA and CDR2 is YSYEKL in the germline V gene. Trimming cost V 0 bases and J 8 bases; bases outside gene matches: 4. CDR3 length equals 14 residues.

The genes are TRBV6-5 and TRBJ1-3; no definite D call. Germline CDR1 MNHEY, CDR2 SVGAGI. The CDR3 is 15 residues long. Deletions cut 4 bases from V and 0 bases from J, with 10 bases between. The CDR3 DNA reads TGTGCCAGCAGTTCGCCAGTCGTCTCTGGAAACACCATATATTTT. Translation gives CASSSPVVSGNTIYF.

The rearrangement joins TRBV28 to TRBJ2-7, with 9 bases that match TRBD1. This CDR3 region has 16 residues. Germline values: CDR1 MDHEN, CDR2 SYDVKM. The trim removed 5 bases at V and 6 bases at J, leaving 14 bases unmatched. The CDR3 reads CASSSFSGQGTFEQYF. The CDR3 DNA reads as TGTGCCAGCAGTAGTTTTTCGGGACAGGGAACCTTCGAGCAGTACTTC.

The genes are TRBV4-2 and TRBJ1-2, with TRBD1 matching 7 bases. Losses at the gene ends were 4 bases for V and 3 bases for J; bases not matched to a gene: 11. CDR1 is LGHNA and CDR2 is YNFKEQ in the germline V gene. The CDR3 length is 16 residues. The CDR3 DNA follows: TGTGCCAGCAGCCCATATCTTGGACAGGAATACTATGGCTACACCTTC. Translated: CASSPYLGQEYYGYTF.

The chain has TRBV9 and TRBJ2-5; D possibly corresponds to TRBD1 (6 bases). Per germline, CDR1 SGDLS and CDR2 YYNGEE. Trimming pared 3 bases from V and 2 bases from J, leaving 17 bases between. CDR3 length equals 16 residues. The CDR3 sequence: CASSETGTPVQETQYF. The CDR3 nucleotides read TGTGCCAGCAGCGAAACGGGGACACCCGTACAAGAGACCCAGTACTTC.

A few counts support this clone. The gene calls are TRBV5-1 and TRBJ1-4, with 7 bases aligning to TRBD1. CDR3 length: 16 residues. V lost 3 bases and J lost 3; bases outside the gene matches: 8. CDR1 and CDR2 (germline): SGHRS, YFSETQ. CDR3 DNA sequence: TGCGCCAGCAGCTCGGGTACAGGGGCCCCTAATGAAAAACTGTTTTTT. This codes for CASSSGTGAPNEKLFF.

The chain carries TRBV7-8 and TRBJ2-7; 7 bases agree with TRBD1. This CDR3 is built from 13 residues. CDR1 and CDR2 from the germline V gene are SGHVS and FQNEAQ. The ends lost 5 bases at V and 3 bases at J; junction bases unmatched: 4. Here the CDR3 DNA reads TGTGCCAGCAGCACGGGACAGAGCTACGAGCAGTACTTC. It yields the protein CASSTGQSYEQYF.

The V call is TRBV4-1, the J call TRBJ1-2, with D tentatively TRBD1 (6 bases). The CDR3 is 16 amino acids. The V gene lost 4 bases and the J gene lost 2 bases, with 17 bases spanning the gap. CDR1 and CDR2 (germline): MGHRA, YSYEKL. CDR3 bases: TGCGCCAGCAGCCCCGAGCCAGGACAGCTAAACTATGGCTACACCTTC. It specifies CASSPEPGQLNYGYTF.

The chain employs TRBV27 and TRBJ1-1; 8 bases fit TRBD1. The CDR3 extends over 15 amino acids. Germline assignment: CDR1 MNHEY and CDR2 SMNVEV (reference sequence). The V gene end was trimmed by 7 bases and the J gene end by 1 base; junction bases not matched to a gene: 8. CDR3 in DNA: TGTGCCAGCATCGAACTCAGGGGGCAGAACACTGAAGCTTTCTTT. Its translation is CASIELRGQNTEAFF.

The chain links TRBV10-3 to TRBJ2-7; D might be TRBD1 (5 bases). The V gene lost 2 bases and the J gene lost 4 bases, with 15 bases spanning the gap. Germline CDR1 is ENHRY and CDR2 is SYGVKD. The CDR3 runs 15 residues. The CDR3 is CAISEPPGPTYEQYF. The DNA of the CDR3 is TGTGCCATCAGTGAGCCCCCAGGGCCCACTTACGAGCAGTACTTC.